Sequencing of this TCR beta chain was carried out in a study of blood T cell repertoires in COVID-19. For the study at large: Acute-phase and convalescent COVID-19 samples originated in the United States, Italy and Spain. T cells, B-cell-depleted T cells, or PBMCs provided the cDNA or gDNA that served as material.

Some clones are missing from TCRdb's copy, which holds only in-frame ones; the method was immunoSEQ multiplex PCR. The sample holds 35,000 to 50,000 clones, around 88% seen once. V was pared by 3 bases and J by 5 bases, with 10 bases of the junction left unmatched. This CDR3 comprises 18 residues. Germline V lookup: CDR1 SGHRS, CDR2 YFSETQ. The J gene is TRBJ2-3, the V gene TRBV5-1; TRBD2 matches at 15 bases. This clonotype was sampled from a human donor in a cohort sampled during active COVID-19. The sample comprised peripheral blood. The chain's CDR3 is CASSSGTSGGLWGDTQYF. DNA for the CDR3: TGCGCCAGCAGCTCCGGGACTAGCGGGGGGTTGTGGGGAGATACGCAGTATTTT.